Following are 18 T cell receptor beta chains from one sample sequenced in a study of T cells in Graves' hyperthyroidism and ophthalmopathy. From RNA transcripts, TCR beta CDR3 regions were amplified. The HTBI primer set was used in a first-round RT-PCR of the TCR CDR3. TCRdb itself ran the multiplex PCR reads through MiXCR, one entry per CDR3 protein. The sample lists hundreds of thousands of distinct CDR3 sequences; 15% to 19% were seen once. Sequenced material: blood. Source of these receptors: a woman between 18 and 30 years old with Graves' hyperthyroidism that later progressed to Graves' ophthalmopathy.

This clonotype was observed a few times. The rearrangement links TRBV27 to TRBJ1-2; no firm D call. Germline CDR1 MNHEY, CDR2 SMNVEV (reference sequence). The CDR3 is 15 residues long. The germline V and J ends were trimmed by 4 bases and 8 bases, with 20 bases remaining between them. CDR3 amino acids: CASSSSSNPLLGYTF. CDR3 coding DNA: TGTGCCAGCAGTTCCAGCAGTAACCCCCTCCTAGGCTACACCTTC.

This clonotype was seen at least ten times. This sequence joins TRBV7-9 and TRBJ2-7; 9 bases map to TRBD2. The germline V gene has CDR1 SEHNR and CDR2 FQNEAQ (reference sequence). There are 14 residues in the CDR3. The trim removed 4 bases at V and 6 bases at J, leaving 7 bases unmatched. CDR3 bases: TGTGCCAGCAGCTATTCAGGGCGGGGGGGCGAGCAGTACTTC. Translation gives CASSYSGRGGEQYF. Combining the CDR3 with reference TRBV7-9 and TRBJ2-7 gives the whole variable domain DTGVSQNPRHKITKRGQNVTFRCDPISEHNRLYWYRQTLGQGPEFLTYFQNEAQLEKSRLLSDRFSAERPKGSFSTLEIQRTEQGDSAMYLCASSYSGRGGEQYFGPGTRLTVT.

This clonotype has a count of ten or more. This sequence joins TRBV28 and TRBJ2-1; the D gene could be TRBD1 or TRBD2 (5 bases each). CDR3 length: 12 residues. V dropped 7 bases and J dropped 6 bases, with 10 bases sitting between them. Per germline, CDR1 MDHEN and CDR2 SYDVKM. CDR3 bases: TGTGCCAGCACCGTCGGGGCCAATGAGCAGTTCTTC. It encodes CASTVGANEQFF.

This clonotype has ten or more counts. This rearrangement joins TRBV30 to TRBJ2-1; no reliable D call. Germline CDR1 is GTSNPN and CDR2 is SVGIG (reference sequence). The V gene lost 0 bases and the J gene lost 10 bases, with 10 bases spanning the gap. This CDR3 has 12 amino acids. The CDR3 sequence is CAWSVARSEQFF. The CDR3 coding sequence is TGTGCCTGGAGTGTGGCAAGGTCCGAGCAGTTCTTC. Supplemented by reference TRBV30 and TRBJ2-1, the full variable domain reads SQTIHQWPATLVQPVGSPLSLECTVEGTSNPNLYWYRQAAGRGLQLLFYSVGIGQISSEVPQNLSASRPQDRQFILSSKKLLLSDSGFYLCAWSVARSEQFFGPGTRLTVL.

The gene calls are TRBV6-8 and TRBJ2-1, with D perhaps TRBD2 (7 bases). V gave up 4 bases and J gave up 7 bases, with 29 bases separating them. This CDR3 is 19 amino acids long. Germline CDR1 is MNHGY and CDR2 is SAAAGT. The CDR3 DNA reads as TGTGCCAGCAGTTTAGTGTCTCACCTCGGGGGGCCTTTGGAGAATGAGCAGTTCTTC. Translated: CASSLVSHLGGPLENEQFF.

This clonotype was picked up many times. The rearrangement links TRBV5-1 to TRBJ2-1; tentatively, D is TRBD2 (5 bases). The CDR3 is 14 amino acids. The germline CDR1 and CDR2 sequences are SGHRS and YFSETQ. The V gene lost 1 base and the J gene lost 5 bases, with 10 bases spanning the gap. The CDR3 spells CASSLRLANNEQFF. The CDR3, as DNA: TGCGCCAGCAGCTTGCGGCTAGCTAACAATGAGCAGTTCTTC.

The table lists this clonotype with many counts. CDR3 nucleotide sequence: TGTGCCAGCAGTCCGTCGAGTTTGGGGAGCGGGAGCTCCTACGAGCAGTACTTC. The encoded protein is CASSPSSLGSGSSYEQYF. The chain has TRBV28 and TRBJ2-7; 8 nucleotides agree with TRBD2. V was pared by 5 bases and J by 0 bases, with 15 bases of the junction left unmatched. Germline-derived CDR1 and CDR2 are MDHEN and SYDVKM. This CDR3 spans 18 amino acids.

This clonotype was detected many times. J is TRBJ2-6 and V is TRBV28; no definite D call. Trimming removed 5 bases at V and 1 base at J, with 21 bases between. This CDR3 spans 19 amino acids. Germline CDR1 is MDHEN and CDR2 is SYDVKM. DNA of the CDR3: TGTGCCAGCAGTATTCCGGGTCGCCTCAAGCAGTCTGGGGCCAACGTCCTGACTTTC. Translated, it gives CASSIPGRLKQSGANVLTF.

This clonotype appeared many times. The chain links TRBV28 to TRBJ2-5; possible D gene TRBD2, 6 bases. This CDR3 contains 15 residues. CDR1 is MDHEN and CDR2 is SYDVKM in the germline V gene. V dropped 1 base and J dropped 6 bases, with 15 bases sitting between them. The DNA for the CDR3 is TGTGCCAGCAGTTTATCTGGAATCGGGGGAAAGACCCAGTACTTC. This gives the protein CASSLSGIGGKTQYF.

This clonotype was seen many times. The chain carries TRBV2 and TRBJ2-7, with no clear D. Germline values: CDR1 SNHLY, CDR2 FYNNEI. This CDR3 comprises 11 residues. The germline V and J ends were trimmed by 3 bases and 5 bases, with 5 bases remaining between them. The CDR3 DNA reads TGTGCCAGCAGTGAGGGCCACGAGCAGTACTTC. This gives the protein CASSEGHEQYF.

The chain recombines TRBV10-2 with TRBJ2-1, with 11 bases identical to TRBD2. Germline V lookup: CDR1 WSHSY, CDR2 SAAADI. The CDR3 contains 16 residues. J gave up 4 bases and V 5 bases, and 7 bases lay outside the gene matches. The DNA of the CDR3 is TGCGCCAGCAGTTTTAGCGGGAGGGCCTCATACAATGAGCAGTTCTTC. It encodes CASSFSGRASYNEQFF.

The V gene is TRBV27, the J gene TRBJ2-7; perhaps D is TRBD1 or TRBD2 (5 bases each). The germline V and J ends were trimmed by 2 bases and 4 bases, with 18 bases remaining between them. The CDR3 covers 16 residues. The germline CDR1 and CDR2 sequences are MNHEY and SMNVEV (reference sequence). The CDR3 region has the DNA TGTGCCAGCAGTTTAGATCCGAGCGCCTGGGGGTACGAGCAGTACTTC. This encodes CASSLDPSAWGYEQYF.

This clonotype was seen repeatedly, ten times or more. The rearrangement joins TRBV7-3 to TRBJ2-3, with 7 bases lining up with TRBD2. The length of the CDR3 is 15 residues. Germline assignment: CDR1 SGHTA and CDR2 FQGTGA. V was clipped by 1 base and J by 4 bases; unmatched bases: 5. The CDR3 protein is CASSLNGGVADTQYF. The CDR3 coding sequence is TGTGCCAGCAGCTTAAATGGGGGGGTGGCAGATACGCAGTATTTT. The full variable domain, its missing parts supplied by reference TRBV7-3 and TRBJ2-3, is GAGVSQTPSNKVTEKGKYVELRCDPISGHTALYWYRQSLGQGPEFLIYFQGTGAADDSGLPNDRFFAVRPEGSVSTLKIQRTERGDSAVYLCASSLNGGVADTQYFGPGTRLTVL.

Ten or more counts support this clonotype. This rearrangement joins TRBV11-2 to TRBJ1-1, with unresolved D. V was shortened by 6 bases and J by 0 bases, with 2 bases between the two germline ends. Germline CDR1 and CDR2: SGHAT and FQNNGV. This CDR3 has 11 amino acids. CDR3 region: CASRVNTEAFF. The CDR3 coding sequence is TGTGCCAGCAGGGTGAACACTGAAGCTTTCTTT.

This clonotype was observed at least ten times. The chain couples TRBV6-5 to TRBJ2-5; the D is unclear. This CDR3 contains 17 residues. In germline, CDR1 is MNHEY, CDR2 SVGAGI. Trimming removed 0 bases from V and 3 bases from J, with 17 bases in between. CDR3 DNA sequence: TGTGCCAGCAGTTACTCACCAAGGATCCCCGGTGAAGAGACCCAGTACTTC. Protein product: CASSYSPRIPGEETQYF.

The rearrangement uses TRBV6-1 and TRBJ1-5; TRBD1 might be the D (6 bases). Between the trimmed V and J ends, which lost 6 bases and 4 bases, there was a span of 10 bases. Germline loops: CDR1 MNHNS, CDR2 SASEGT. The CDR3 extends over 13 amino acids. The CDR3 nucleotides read TGTGCCAGCAGCCGGACAGATAATCAGCCCCAGCATTTT. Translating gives CASSRTDNQPQHF.

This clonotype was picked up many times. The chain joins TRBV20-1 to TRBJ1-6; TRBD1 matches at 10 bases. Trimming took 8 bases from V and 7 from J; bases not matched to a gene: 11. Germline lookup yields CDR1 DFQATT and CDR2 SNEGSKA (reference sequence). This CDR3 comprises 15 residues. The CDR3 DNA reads TGCAGTACGACCGGGACAGGGGTCGGGAATTCACCCCTCCACTTT. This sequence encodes CSTTGTGVGNSPLHF.

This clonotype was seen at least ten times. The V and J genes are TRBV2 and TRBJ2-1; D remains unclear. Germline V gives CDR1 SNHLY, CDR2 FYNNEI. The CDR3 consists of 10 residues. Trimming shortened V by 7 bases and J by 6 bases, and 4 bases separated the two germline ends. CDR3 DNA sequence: TGTGCCAGCACTATCAATGAGCAGTTCTTC. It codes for CASTINEQFF. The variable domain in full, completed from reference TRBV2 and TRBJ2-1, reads EPEVTQTPSHQVTQMGQEVILRCVPISNHLYFYWYRQILGQKVEFLVSFYNNEISEKSEIFDDQFSVERPDGSNFTLKIRSTKLEDSAMYFCASTINEQFFGPGTRLTVL.